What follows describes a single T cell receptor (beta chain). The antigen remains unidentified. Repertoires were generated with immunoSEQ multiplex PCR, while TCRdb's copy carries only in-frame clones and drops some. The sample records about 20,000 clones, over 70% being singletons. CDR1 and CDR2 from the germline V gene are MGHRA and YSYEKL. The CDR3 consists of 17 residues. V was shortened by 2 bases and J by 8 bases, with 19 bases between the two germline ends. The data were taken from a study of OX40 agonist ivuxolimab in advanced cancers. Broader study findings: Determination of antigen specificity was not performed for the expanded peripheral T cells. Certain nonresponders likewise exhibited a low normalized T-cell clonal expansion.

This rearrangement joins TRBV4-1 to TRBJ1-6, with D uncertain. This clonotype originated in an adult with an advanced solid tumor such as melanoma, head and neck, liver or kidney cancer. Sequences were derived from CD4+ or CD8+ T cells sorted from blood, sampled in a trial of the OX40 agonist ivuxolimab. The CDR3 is CASSQRWSPDVDSPLHF. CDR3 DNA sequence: TGCGCCAGCAGCCAACGCTGGAGCCCAGACGTGGATTCACCCCTCCACTTT.